These 27 T cell receptor beta chains originate from one sample sequenced in a study of blood T cell repertoires in COVID-19. TCRdb keeps only in-frame clones here, not all; method: immunoSEQ multiplex PCR. This sample yields 120,000 to 150,000 clones, of which roughly 85% are seen a single time; roughly 2.5% belongs to the top ten. Material: peripheral blood. The receptors here all came from a human donor with acute or convalescent COVID-19. The donor label of this sample is uncertain.

This chain connects TRBV11-2 to TRBJ1-6; the match to TRBD1 covers 7 bases. Germline V gene sequence: CDR1 SGHAT, CDR2 FQNNGV. The CDR3 length is 14 residues. J lost 6 bases, V lost 5 bases, and 4 bases had no gene match. The DNA for the CDR3 is TGTGCCAGCAGCAAAGGGACAGTTAATTCACCCCTCCACTTT. The encoded protein is CASSKGTVNSPLHF.

There are a few counts of this clone. The V call is TRBV5-4, the J call TRBJ1-3; 9 bases match TRBD1. Germline V gene data show CDR1 as SGHNT and CDR2 as YYREEE (reference sequence). The CDR3 consists of 15 residues. Trimming at V came to 4 bases and at J to 0 bases, leaving 2 bases not matched to a gene. This CDR3 is CASSDRGSSGNTIYF. The CDR3 DNA follows: TGTGCCAGCAGCGACAGGGGGAGCTCTGGAAACACCATATATTTT.

This clone was detected only a few times. The rearrangement links TRBV5-6 to TRBJ2-7; 13 bases agree with TRBD2. This CDR3 spans 19 amino acids. The junction had 15 bases not matched to a gene; V was cut back by 3 bases and J by 3 bases. Per the germline V gene, CDR1 is SGHDT and CDR2 is YYEEEE. CDR3: CASSWVTSGRHHTCYEQYV. DNA of the CDR3: TGTGCCAGCAGCTGGGTGACTAGCGGGAGGCACCATACCTGCTACGAGCAGTACGTC.

The gene calls are TRBV3-1 (or the pseudogene TRBV3-2) and TRBJ2-1; possible D gene TRBD2, 6 bases. Germline CDR1 is LGHDT and CDR2 is YNNKEL (reference sequence). The CDR3 is made up of 15 amino acids. Trimming cost V 3 bases and J 7 bases, with 16 bases left between them. CDR3 DNA: TGTGCCAGCAGCCAGGATGGAGGGCCGGAAAATGAGCAGTTCTTC. Its translation: CASSQDGGPENEQFF.

CDR3 sequence: CASRVGTGNSPLHF. The CDR3 DNA follows: TGTGCCAGCAGAGTCGGGACAGGGAATTCACCCCTCCACTTT. This chain links TRBV2 with TRBJ1-6; 9 positions match TRBD1. This CDR3 is 14 amino acids long. From germline, CDR1 is SNHLY and CDR2 FYNNEI. Unmatched junction bases numbered 4, after V lost 6 bases and J lost 7 bases.

The chain employs TRBV15 and TRBJ1-3; the match to TRBD1 covers 7 bases. From germline, CDR1 is LNHNV and CDR2 YYDKDF (reference sequence). The CDR3 covers 15 residues. V lost 5 bases and J lost 4; bases outside the gene matches: 8. Written as DNA, the CDR3 is TGTGCCACCAGCCCTCGACAGGGCGGGGGAAACACCATATATTTT. Amino acids: CATSPRQGGGNTIYF.

The chain joins TRBV6-2 or TRBV6-3 to TRBJ2-7; D not resolved. This CDR3 contains 13 residues. Between the trimmed V and J ends, which lost 3 bases and 3 bases, there was a span of 9 bases. Germline V CDR1 and CDR2: MNHEY, SVGEGT. The CDR3 coding sequence is TGTGCCAGCAGTTATAATAGTATCTACGAGCAGTACGTC. This codes for CASSYNSIYEQYV.

This chain joins TRBV18 and TRBJ1-4, with a tentative D call TRBD1 (5 bases). The CDR3 loop spans 16 amino acids. V was clipped by 1 base and J by 8 bases, with 17 bases between them. CDR1 is KGHSH and CDR2 is LQKENI in the germline V gene. The CDR3 coding sequence is TGTGCCAGCTCACCACGGAACCGGGACTTCTACGAAAAACTGTTTTTT. The encoded protein is CASSPRNRDFYEKLFF.

This chain uses TRBV5-1 with TRBJ1-4; tentatively, D is TRBD1 (5 bases). This CDR3 contains 15 residues. Trimming pared 4 bases from V and 6 bases from J, leaving 16 bases between. CDR1 is SGHRS, CDR2 YFSETQ, per germline. CDR3 protein: CASSMNQGSHEKLFF. As DNA, the CDR3 is TGCGCCAGCAGCATGAACCAGGGAAGTCATGAAAAACTGTTTTTT.

The V call is TRBV10-3, the J call TRBJ2-5, with a tentative D call TRBD1 (6 bases). The CDR3 is 14 amino acids. CDR1 ENHRY and CDR2 SYGVKD come from the germline V gene. With 11 bases removed from V and 4 bases from J, the gap between germline ends came to 20 bases. DNA for the CDR3: TGTGCCTCCCAGGAGGCAGGGGCGGGAGAGACCCAGTACTTC. Residues: CASQEAGAGETQYF.

The rearrangement uses TRBV5-5 and TRBJ2-2; D is unclear. V was clipped by 0 bases and J by 6 bases, with 6 bases between them. The CDR3 spans 13 residues. Germline V gene lookup returns CDR1 SGHKS and CDR2 YYEKEE (reference sequence). This CDR3 reads CASSLVRAGELFF. In DNA, the CDR3 is TGTGCCAGCAGCTTGGTGCGTGCCGGGGAGCTGTTTTTT.

The chain carries TRBV30 and TRBJ1-5; 9 bases match TRBD1. Trimming at V came to 5 bases and at J to 6 bases, leaving 11 bases not matched to a gene. The CDR3 extends over 15 amino acids. Germline CDR1 and CDR2: GTSNPN and SVGIG (reference sequence). CDR3 DNA sequence: TGTGCCTGGTTACCTACAGGGGGCGGAGGTCAGCCCCAGCATTTT. Translation gives CAWLPTGGGGQPQHF. Looking up the rest from reference TRBV30 and TRBJ1-5 gives the full variable domain: SQTIHQWPATLVQPVGSPLSLECTVEGTSNPNLYWYRQAAGRGLQLLFYSVGIGQISSEVPQNLSASRPQDRQFILSSKKLLLSDSGFYLCAWLPTGGGGQPQHFGDGTRLSIL.

The V and J genes are TRBV29-1 and TRBJ1-2; 8 bases line up with TRBD1. CDR1 SQVTM and CDR2 ANQGSEA come from the germline V gene. The CDR3 runs to 13 residues. After removal of 7 bases from V and 0 bases from J, the junction contained 4 bases not matched to a gene. CDR3 sequence: CSATDRANYGYTF. In DNA form, the CDR3 reads TGCAGCGCTACGGACAGGGCTAACTATGGCTACACCTTC.

Here the CDR3 reads CATRGRSTDTQYF. The CDR3 DNA reads as TGTGCCACCAGGGGCAGATCCACAGATACGCAGTATTTT. The V call is TRBV15, the J call TRBJ2-3; D is undetermined. V was trimmed by 6 bases and J by 2 bases, leaving 9 bases between them. The CDR3 is 13 residues long. Germline V gives CDR1 LNHNV, CDR2 YYDKDF (reference sequence). The full variable domain, with the rest looked up from reference TRBV15 and TRBJ2-3, is DAMVIQNPRYQVTQFGKPVTLSCSQTLNHNVMYWYQQKSSQAPKLLFHYYDKDFNNEADTPDNFQSRRPNTSFCFLDIRSPGLGDTAMYLCATRGRSTDTQYFGPGTRLTVL.

V usage is TRBV6-1 and J usage is TRBJ2-7; tentative D call: TRBD1 (6 bases). V lost 3 bases and J 4 bases, leaving 13 bases between the germline ends. Germline values: CDR1 MNHNS, CDR2 SASEGT. This CDR3 comprises 14 residues. CDR3 residues: CASSEVRGRYEQYF. The DNA for the CDR3 is TGTGCCAGCAGTGAGGTCAGGGGTCGGTACGAGCAGTACTTC.

J is TRBJ1-5 and V is TRBV19, with 9 bases matching TRBD1. The trim removed 6 bases at V and 4 bases at J, leaving 7 bases unmatched. Germline CDR1 reads LNHDA; CDR2 reads SQIVND (reference sequence). The CDR3 sequence is 15 residues long. CDR3 coding DNA: TGTGCCAGTAGAGGGACAGGGACTTATAATCAGCCCCAGCATTTT. It specifies CASRGTGTYNQPQHF.

The V and J genes are TRBV25-1 and TRBJ1-4, with no clear D. With 1 base removed from V and 7 bases from J, the gap between germline ends came to 16 bases. The CDR3 contains 16 residues. Germline-derived CDR1 and CDR2 are MGHDK and SYGVNS. The CDR3 DNA follows: TGTGCCAGCAGTGAATCATTGGGTCACACGGGTGAAAAACTGTTTTTT. Its protein product is CASSESLGHTGEKLFF. Full variable domain (remainder filled in from reference TRBV25-1 and TRBJ1-4): EADIYQTPRYLVIGTGKKITLECSQTMGHDKMYWYQQDPGMELHLIHYSYGVNSTEKGDLSSESTVSRIRTEHFPLTLESARPSHTSQYLCASSESLGHTGEKLFFGSGTQLSVL.

The chain couples TRBV7-2 to TRBJ2-1; 8 nucleotides line up with TRBD2. The CDR3 totals 16 residues. Germline trimming cut 5 bases from V and 0 bases from J; bases unmatched to any gene: 6. Germline CDR1 and CDR2: SGHTA and FQGNSA. CDR3 residues: CASSPTSGSSYNEQFF. The CDR3 nucleotides read TGTGCCAGCAGCCCCACTAGCGGCAGCTCCTACAATGAGCAGTTCTTC. Full variable domain (remainder filled in from reference TRBV7-2 and TRBJ2-1): GAGVSQSPSNKVTEKGKDVELRCDPISGHTALYWYRQSLGQGLEFLIYFQGNSAPDKSGLPSDRFSAERTGGSVSTLTIQRTQQEDSAVYLCASSPTSGSSYNEQFFGPGTRLTVL.

The gene calls are TRBV11-3 and TRBJ1-3; possible D gene TRBD1, 5 bases. CDR1 is SGHNT and CDR2 is YENEEA in the germline V gene. This CDR3 comprises 15 residues. Trimming removed 5 bases at V and 2 bases at J, with 13 bases between. The DNA of the CDR3 is TGTGCCAGCAGCCAGGGAGCGGGGGCTGGAAACACCATATATTTT. It translates to CASSQGAGAGNTIYF.

This chain uses TRBV19 with TRBJ1-1; 9 nucleotides agree with TRBD1. V lost 3 bases and J lost 5; bases outside the gene matches: 7. CDR1 is LNHDA, CDR2 SQIVND, per germline (reference sequence). The CDR3 is 15 amino acids. The CDR3: CASSIVTGGRTEAFF. CDR3 sequence (DNA): TGTGCCAGTAGTATCGTTACAGGGGGCAGAACTGAAGCTTTCTTT.

The chain couples TRBV7-9 to TRBJ2-1; possible D gene TRBD2, 5 bases. The V end was cut by 5 bases, the J end by 0 bases, with 8 bases between. The CDR3 runs to 14 residues. Germline V CDR1 and CDR2: SEHNR, FQNEAQ (reference sequence). For the CDR3, the DNA is TGTGCCAGCAGCCCGGGGTCCTCCTACAATGAGCAGTTCTTC. Amino acid sequence: CASSPGSSYNEQFF.

The chain has TRBV4-3 and TRBJ1-4; a weak D match, TRBD1 (6 bases). V dropped 0 bases and J dropped 6 bases, with 14 bases sitting between them. The germline V gene has CDR1 LGHNA and CDR2 YSLEER. This CDR3 is 16 amino acids long. CDR3 coding DNA: TGCGCCAGCAGCCAAGATGTCCCCAGGGGAGATGAAAAACTGTTTTTT. Translated: CASSQDVPRGDEKLFF.

This chain connects TRBV3-1 (or the pseudogene TRBV3-2) to TRBJ1-1, with 8 bases aligning to TRBD1. Germline CDR1 LGHDT, CDR2 YNNKEL (reference sequence). The CDR3 length is 15 residues. Trimming at V came to 3 bases and at J to 5 bases, leaving 8 bases not matched to a gene. CDR3 in DNA: TGTGCCAGCAGCCACCCACAGGGGGAAAGAACTGAAGCTTTCTTT. Amino acid sequence: CASSHPQGERTEAFF.

As DNA, the CDR3 is TGTGCCAGCAGCTCAGGGGTTAGCACAGATACGCAGTATTTT. Its translation: CASSSGVSTDTQYF. The gene calls are TRBV7-3 and TRBJ2-3; D may be TRBD1 (6 bases). The germline CDR1 and CDR2 sequences are SGHTA and FQGTGA. The CDR3 length is 14 residues. Trimming cost V 4 bases and J 0 bases, with 8 bases left between them.

V is TRBV27 and J is TRBJ1-2, with 8 bases identical to TRBD1. Looked up from germline, CDR1 is MNHEY and CDR2 is SMNVEV (reference sequence). The CDR3 is 15 residues long. Trimming at V came to 6 bases and at J to 2 bases, leaving 8 bases not matched to a gene. The CDR3, as DNA: TGTGCCAGCAGCCGAAACAGGGGGGCAAACTATGGCTACACCTTC. This codes for CASSRNRGANYGYTF.

The chain employs TRBV6-5 and TRBJ1-1, with a tentative D call TRBD1 (6 bases). The germline V gene has CDR1 MNHEY and CDR2 SVGAGI. The CDR3 has 14 residues. Trimming removed 5 bases at V and 8 bases at J, with 18 bases between. The CDR3 nucleotides are TGTGCCAGCAGTATCATTGCGAAAAGGGGGGAAGCTTTCTTT. This encodes CASSIIAKRGEAFF.

This clone has a single count. The CDR3 nucleotides read TGTGCCAGTAGTATAACCGGGGGAGTCCAGCCCCAGCATTTT. Translation: CASSITGGVQPQHF. This sequence joins TRBV19 and TRBJ1-5, with D possibly being TRBD1 (5 bases). Trimming took 2 bases from V and 7 from J, leaving 12 bases between them. Per germline, CDR1 LNHDA and CDR2 SQIVND (reference sequence). The CDR3 is made up of 14 amino acids.